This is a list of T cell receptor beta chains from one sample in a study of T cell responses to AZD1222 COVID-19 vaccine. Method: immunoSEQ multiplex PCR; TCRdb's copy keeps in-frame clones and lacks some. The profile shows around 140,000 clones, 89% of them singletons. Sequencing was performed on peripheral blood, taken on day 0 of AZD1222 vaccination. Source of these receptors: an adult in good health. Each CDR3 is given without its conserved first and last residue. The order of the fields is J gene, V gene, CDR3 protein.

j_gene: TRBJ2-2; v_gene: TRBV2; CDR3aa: ASSLTAGNTGELF
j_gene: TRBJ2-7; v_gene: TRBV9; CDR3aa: ASSVEDGYEQY
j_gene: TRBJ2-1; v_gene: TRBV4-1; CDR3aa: ASSQHPGLARGPYNEQF
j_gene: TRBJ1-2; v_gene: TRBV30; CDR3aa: AWSDYGQGGSGYT
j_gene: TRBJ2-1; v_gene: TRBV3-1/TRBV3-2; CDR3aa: ASSQEGLAGGEQF
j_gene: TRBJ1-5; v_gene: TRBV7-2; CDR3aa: ASSLTPTANQPQH
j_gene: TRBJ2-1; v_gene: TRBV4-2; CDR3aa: ASSPTSGSSYNEQF
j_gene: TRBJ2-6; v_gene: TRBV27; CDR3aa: ASSAQGKTGANVLT
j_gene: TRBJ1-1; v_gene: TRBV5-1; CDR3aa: ASSLGTGEAF
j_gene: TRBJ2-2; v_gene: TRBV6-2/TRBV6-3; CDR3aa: ASSYSRGLVSGELF
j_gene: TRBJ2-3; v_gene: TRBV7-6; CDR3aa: ASSLRSGPPSDTQY
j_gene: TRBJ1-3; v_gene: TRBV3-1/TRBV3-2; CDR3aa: ASSQDPGQVGNTIY
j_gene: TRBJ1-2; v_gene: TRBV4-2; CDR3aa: ASSHGGTGGRGDGYT
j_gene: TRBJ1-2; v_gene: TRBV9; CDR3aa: ASSVAQTPGGQGYT
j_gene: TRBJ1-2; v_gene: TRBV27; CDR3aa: ASSRQGSGYGYT
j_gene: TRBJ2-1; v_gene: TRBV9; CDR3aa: ASSVGWSPSYNEQF
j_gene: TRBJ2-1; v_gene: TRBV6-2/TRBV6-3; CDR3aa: ASSYLAGLVYNEQF
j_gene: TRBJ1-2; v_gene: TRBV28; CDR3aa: ASRSAKLSTGVIYGYT
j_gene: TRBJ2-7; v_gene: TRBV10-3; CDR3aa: AIRGLAGGLPY
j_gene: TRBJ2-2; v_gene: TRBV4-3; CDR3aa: ASSQPLRRETGELF
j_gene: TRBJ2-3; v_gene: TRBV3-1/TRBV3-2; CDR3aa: ASSRTGGTDTQY
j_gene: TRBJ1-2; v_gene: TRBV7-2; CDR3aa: ASSYRDGTYGYT
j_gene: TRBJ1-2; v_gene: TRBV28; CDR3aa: ASSSPGQTYGYT
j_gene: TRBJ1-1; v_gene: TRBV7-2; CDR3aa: ASSRGAEAF
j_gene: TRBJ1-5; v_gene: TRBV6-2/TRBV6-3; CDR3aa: ASSSQENQPQH
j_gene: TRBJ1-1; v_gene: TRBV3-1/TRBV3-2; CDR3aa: ASSDRPFNTEAF
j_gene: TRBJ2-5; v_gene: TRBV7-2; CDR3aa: ASSLMGFFETQY
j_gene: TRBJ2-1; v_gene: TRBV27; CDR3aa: ASSSSRTSGRAYEQF